This TCR beta chain emerged from a study of OX40 agonist ivuxolimab in advanced cancers. Study overall: There were three patients with partial responses, one having hepatocellular carcinoma and two cutaneous melanoma.

J gave up 2 bases and V 3 bases, and 18 bases lay outside the gene matches. This CDR3 region has 20 residues. Germline values: CDR1 MNHEY, CDR2 SMNVEV (reference sequence). Libraries were prepared by immunoSEQ multiplex PCR; TCRdb keeps only in-frame clonotypes and omits some of them. The table lists more than 50,000 clones, 80% to 90% of them singletons. Study conclusions and caveats: Determination of antigen specificity was not performed for the expanded peripheral T cells.

A word on this clone: Its antigen is as yet unknown.

This TCR was recovered from an adult with an advanced solid tumor such as melanoma, head and neck, liver or kidney cancer. The V and J genes are TRBV27 and TRBJ2-1; 8 bases match TRBD2. This material consisted of CD4+ or CD8+ T cells sorted from blood, taken in a trial of the OX40 agonist ivuxolimab. CDR3 coding DNA: TGTGCCAGCAGTTTCGCCGCTCCCTTTACGGGAGGGAGTCCCTACAATGAGCAGTTCTTC. Its translation is CASSFAAPFTGGSPYNEQFF.